A selection of T cell receptor beta chains follows, all from one sample in a study of OX40 agonist ivuxolimab in advanced cancers. Generated by immunoSEQ multiplex PCR, the TCRdb table keeps only in-frame clones and is missing some. The sample has 65,000 to 95,000 clones, about 94% seen once; the top ten hold around 10%. Sequences were derived from CD4+ or CD8+ T cells sorted from blood, sampled in a trial of the OX40 agonist ivuxolimab. The receptors stem from an adult with an advanced solid tumor such as melanoma, head and neck, liver or kidney cancer. The CDR3 runs from the conserved cysteine through the conserved F or W. The order of the fields is D gene, V gene, clone size, J gene, CDR3 protein, CDR3 DNA. A D gene is named only where the DNA matches it firmly. Clone size is stated in some rows and not others, as once, few, many or a class when expanded.

>-|TRBV6-1|once|TRBJ2-7
CASSDLVSTSYEQYF
TGTGCCAGCAGTGATCTGGTCTCTACCTCCTACGAGCAGTACTTC
>-|TRBV30|-|TRBJ1-2
CAWSEGTSWPNYGYTF
TGTGCCTGGAGTGAGGGAACGTCATGGCCTAACTATGGCTACACCTTC
>TRBD2|TRBV11-3|-|TRBJ2-1
CASSSASGSSYEQFF
TGTGCCAGCAGCTCGGCTAGCGGGAGCAGCTATGAGCAGTTCTTC
>-|TRBV29-1|-|TRBJ2-7
CSVTTGGAYEQYF
TGCAGCGTGACCACAGGGGGGGCCTACGAGCAGTACTTC
>-|TRBV29-1|-|TRBJ2-5
CSGLTSRTQYF
TGCAGCGGCTTGACTAGTAGGACCCAGTACTTC
>TRBD1|TRBV30|-|TRBJ1-2
CAVSEGAGGYTF
TGTGCCGTCTCAGAGGGGGCGGGTGGCTACACCTTC
>TRBD2|TRBV27|-|TRBJ2-1
CASSLVQRGRGEQFF
TGTGCCAGCAGTTTAGTCCAGCGGGGGAGGGGTGAGCAGTTCTTC
>TRBD1|TRBV7-2|-|TRBJ2-7
CASRGTGSYEQYF
TGTGCCAGCCGCGGGACAGGGTCCTACGAGCAGTACTTC
>-|TRBV19|-|TRBJ2-2
CASSSGVPNTGELFF
TGTGCCAGTAGTTCAGGGGTACCAAACACCGGGGAGCTGTTTTTT
>-|TRBV30|-|TRBJ2-7
CAWNRQSDEQYF
TGTGCCTGGAACAGACAGAGTGACGAGCAGTACTTC
>-|TRBV7-6|few|TRBJ2-5
CASSLRVRAGKGETQYF
TGTGCCAGCAGCTTAAGGGTAAGGGCGGGGAAGGGGGAGACCCAGTACTTC
>-|TRBV29-1|-|TRBJ1-1
CSVFWGYNTEAFF
TGCAGCGTCTTTTGGGGGTACAACACTGAAGCTTTCTTT
>-|TRBV28|-|TRBJ2-7
CASSLETYEQYF
TGTGCCAGCAGCTTGGAAACCTACGAGCAGTACTTC
>-|TRBV11-3|-|TRBJ2-2
CASSLANTGELFF
TGTGCCAGCAGCTTAGCTAACACCGGGGAGCTGTTTTTT
>-|TRBV15|-|TRBJ2-3
CATSRDRQGKTDTQYF
TGTGCCACCAGCAGAGATCGGCAGGGGAAGACAGATACGCAGTATTTT
>TRBD1|TRBV4-1|-|TRBJ2-7
CASQGASYEQYF
TGCGCCAGCCAGGGGGCTTCCTACGAGCAGTACTTC
>TRBD1|TRBV4-1|-|TRBJ2-7
CASSQVGQGAREQYF
TGCGCCAGCAGCCAAGTAGGACAGGGGGCGAGAGAGCAGTACTTC
>-|TRBV7-6|-|TRBJ2-3
CASSLVGRADTQYF
TGTGCCAGCAGCTTAGTAGGACGGGCAGATACGCAGTATTTT
>TRBD1|TRBV7-8|-|TRBJ1-2
CASSLVGQGANGYTF
TGTGCCAGCAGCTTAGTCGGACAGGGGGCGAATGGCTACACCTTC
>-|TRBV5-4|-|TRBJ1-6
CASSPSSTGFSPSPLHF
TGTGCCAGCAGCCCTAGTTCCACAGGGTTTAGCCCTTCACCCCTCCACTTT
>-|TRBV5-6|-|TRBJ1-3
CASSRGNTIYF
TGTGCCAGCTCTCGTGGAAACACCATATATTTT
>TRBD2|TRBV6-5|-|TRBJ2-5
CASSYNRGLAETQYF
TGTGCCAGCAGTTACAATAGGGGACTAGCAGAGACCCAGTACTTC
>-|TRBV19|-|TRBJ1-5
CASRTGQPSNQPQHF
TGTGCCAGTAGGACAGGACAACCAAGCAATCAGCCCCAGCATTTT
>-|TRBV7-6|-|TRBJ2-3
CASSLGPHPDTQYF
TGTGCCAGCAGCTTGGGACCACACCCAGATACGCAGTATTTT
>TRBD1|TRBV27|-|TRBJ1-5
CASSLTGGWGGGNQPQHF
TGTGCCAGCAGCCTGACAGGGGGCTGGGGGGGCGGCAATCAGCCCCAGCATTTT
>TRBD2|TRBV4-3|-|TRBJ2-7
CASSPSPGTSGIISGEQYF
TGCGCCAGCAGCCCAAGTCCCGGGACTAGCGGGATTATCTCGGGCGAGCAGTACTTC
>TRBD1|TRBV9|once|TRBJ2-2
CASSVDEGAKNTGELFF
TGTGCCAGCAGCGTAGATGAGGGGGCAAAGAACACCGGGGAGCTGTTTTTT
>-|TRBV2|-|TRBJ1-5
CASSDGTQGYQPQHF
TGTGCCAGCAGTGATGGGACACAGGGATATCAGCCCCAGCATTTT
>TRBD2|TRBV7-2|-|TRBJ2-5
CASSPPGSGISGTQYF
TGTGCCAGCAGTCCCCCCGGAAGCGGGATATCTGGGACCCAGTACTTC
>-|TRBV5-1|-|TRBJ2-7
CASSLSSYEQYF
TGCGCCAGCAGCTTAAGCTCCTACGAGCAGTACTTC
>-|TRBV27|-|TRBJ2-7
CASSPGPNYEQYF
TGTGCCAGCAGTCCGGGTCCAAACTACGAGCAGTACTTC
>-|TRBV7-9|-|TRBJ1-2
CASSLPTVNGYTF
TGTGCCAGCAGCTTACCCACAGTGAATGGCTACACCTTC
>TRBD2|TRBV4-3|-|TRBJ2-1
CASSQDGTSGYYNEQFF
TGCGCCAGCAGCCAAGACGGGACTAGCGGATACTACAATGAGCAGTTCTTC
>-|TRBV7-9|-|TRBJ2-5
CASSPSQDVETQYF
TGTGCCAGCAGCCCAAGTCAGGACGTAGAGACCCAGTACTTC
>TRBD2|TRBV19|-|TRBJ2-5
CASRLAGDETQYF
TGTGCCTCTCGACTAGCGGGGGATGAGACCCAGTACTTC